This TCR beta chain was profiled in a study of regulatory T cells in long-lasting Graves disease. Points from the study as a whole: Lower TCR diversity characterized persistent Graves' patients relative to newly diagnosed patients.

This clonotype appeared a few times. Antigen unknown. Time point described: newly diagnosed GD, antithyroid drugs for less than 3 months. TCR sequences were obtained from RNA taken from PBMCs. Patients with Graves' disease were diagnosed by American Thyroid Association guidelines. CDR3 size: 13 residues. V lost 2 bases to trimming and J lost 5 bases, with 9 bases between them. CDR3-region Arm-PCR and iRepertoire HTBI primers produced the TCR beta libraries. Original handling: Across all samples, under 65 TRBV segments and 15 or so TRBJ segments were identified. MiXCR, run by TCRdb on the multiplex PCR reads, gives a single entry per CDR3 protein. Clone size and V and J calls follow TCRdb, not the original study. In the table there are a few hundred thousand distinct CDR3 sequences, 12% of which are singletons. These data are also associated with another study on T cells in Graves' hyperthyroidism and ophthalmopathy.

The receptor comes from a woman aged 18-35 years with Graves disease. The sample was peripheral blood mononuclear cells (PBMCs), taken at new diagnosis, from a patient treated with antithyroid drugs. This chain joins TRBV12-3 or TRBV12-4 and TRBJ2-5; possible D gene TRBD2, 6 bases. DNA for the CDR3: TGTGCCAGCAGTTTAAGTCTAGCGGAGACCCAGTACTTC. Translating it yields CASSLSLAETQYF.